The 6 T cell receptor beta chains reported below all come from one sample, sequenced in a study of blood T cells in healthy people across ages. Alongside a J-beta primer mix, a sample-barcoded 5' primer served in a second PCR lasting about 7 to 11 cycles. Each CDR3 protein gets one entry after TCRdb re-called the 5' RACE reads with MiXCR. The table shows 780,000 or so distinct CDR3 sequences, with roughly 50% occurring only once. Input material: blood. The receptors shown here come from a man aged 35 to 55 in good health.

The J gene is TRBJ2-2, the V gene TRBV7-3, with TRBD1 matching over 10 bases. CDR3 size: 14 residues. The junction had 3 bases not matched to a gene; V was cut back by 3 bases and J by 8 bases. The germline V gene has CDR1 SGHTA and CDR2 FQGTGA. CDR3 residues: CASSFDRGPGELFF. The CDR3 DNA reads TGTGCCAGCAGCTTCGACAGGGGGCCTGGGGAGCTGTTTTTT.

The rearrangement uses TRBV12-3 or TRBV12-4 and TRBJ2-3; tentatively, D is TRBD1 or TRBD2 (6 bases each). The CDR3 has 15 residues. With 6 bases removed from V and 0 bases from J, the gap between germline ends came to 13 bases. CDR3 coding DNA: TGTGCCAGCAGCATGTTAGGGGGGAGCACAGATACGCAGTATTTT. Encoded protein: CASSMLGGSTDTQYF.

In its sample, this clonotype was seen a few times. The V and J genes are TRBV5-5 and TRBJ2-7; D is unresolved. The CDR3 spans 14 residues. Germline values: CDR1 SGHKS, CDR2 YYEKEE (reference sequence). Trimming stripped 6 bases from V and 2 bases from J, with 15 bases between. The CDR3, as DNA: TGTGCCAGCAAATCCATCACACTGCCCTACGAGCAGTACTTC. Encoded protein: CASKSITLPYEQYF.

As for this clonotype: The junction differs from germline at one of its ends, possibly a read error. This chain joins TRBV3-1 and TRBJ2-4; D is ambiguous. The V gene's germline CDR1 is LGHDT and CDR2 YNNKEL (reference sequence). CDR3 length equals 14 residues. The CDR3 is CAGSQRRAQNIQYF. The CDR3 DNA reads TGTGCCGGCAGCCAACGAAGGGCCCAAAACATTCAGTACTTC.

The chain recombines TRBV13 with TRBJ1-2; 7 bases fit TRBD1. Germline CDR1 and CDR2: PRHDT and FYEKMQ (reference sequence). The CDR3 is 14 residues long. V gave up 3 bases and J gave up 5 bases; unmatched junction bases: 6. CDR3 region: CASSLGQSGYGYTF. The CDR3 nucleotides are TGTGCCAGCAGCTTGGGACAGTCAGGTTATGGCTACACCTTC.

This chain joins TRBV14 and TRBJ2-3; D is unclear. V was cut by 3 bases and J by 2 bases, with 12 bases left in between. The germline CDR1 and CDR2 sequences are SGHDN and FVKESK. The CDR3 spans 15 residues. Here the CDR3 DNA reads TGTGCCAGCAGCCATGGAGAATCCAACACAGATACGCAGTATTTT. Its translation: CASSHGESNTDTQYF.